This record looks at one T cell receptor (beta chain) sequence and its context. All enrollees were about 18 to 90 years old and from around 25 US areas. This sample was taken from a study of blood T cell repertoires in COVID-19. Germline V lookup: CDR1 WSHSY, CDR2 SAAADI. The CDR3 is made up of 16 amino acids. The V gene lost 0 bases and the J gene lost 0 bases, with 9 bases spanning the gap. Produced via immunoSEQ multiplex PCR; TCRdb's table is partial and in-frame only. The sample lists just over 350,000 clones, about 88% seen once, with roughly 3% in the top ten. The rearrangement links TRBV10-2 to TRBJ2-4; weak D call: TRBD1 (6 bases). This TCR came from a woman aged 25-40 years who had recovered from COVID-19. Sequenced: PBMCs or T cells enriched from blood (not recorded which). The CDR3 loop is CASSESGALAKNIQYF. CDR3 nucleotides: TGCGCCAGCAGTGAGTCGGGGGCTCTAGCCAAAAACATTCAGTACTTC.